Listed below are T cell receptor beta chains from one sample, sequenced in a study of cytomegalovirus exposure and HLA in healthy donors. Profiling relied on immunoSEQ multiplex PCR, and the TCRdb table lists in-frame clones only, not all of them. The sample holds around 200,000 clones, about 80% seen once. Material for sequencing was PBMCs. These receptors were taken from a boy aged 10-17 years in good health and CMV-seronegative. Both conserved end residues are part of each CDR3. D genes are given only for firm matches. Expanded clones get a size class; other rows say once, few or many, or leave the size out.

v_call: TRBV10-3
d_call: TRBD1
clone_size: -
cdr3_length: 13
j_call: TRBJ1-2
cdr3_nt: TGTGCCATCAGTGGGCAGGGGGCGTATGGCTACACCTTC
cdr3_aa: CAISGQGAYGYTF

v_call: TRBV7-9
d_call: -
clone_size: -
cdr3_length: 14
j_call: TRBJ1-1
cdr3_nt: TGTGCCAGCAGCTTAGTAGGGCAGGGCACTGAAGCTTTCTTT
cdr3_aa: CASSLVGQGTEAFF

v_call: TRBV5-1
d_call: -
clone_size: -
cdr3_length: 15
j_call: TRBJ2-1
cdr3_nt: TGCGCCAGCAGCTTGGAACAGGGCTCGGGGTTTGAGCAGTTCTTC
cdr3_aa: CASSLEQGSGFEQFF

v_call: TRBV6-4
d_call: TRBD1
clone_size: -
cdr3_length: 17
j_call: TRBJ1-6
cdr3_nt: TGTGCCAGCAGTGACACCAGCGGGACAGGGGAGATCTCACCCCTCCACTTT
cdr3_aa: CASSDTSGTGEISPLHF

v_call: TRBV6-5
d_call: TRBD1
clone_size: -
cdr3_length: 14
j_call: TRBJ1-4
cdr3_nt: TGTGCCAGCAGGCAGGGACAGGGAGGTGAAAAACTGTTTTTT
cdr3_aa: CASRQGQGGEKLFF

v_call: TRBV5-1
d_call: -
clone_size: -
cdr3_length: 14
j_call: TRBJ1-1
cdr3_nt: TGCGCCAGCACAAATCCAGCGAGGAACACTGAAGCTTTCTTT
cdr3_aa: CASTNPARNTEAFF

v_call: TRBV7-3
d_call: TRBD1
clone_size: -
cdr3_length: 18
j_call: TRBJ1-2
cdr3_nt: TGTGCCAGCAGCTTAACGTCCCGGGACAGAGGATTTCACTATGGCTACACCTTC
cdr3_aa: CASSLTSRDRGFHYGYTF

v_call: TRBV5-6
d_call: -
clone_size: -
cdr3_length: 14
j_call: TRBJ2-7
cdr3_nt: TGTGCCAGCAGCTTGGCAGCGAGCTCCTACGAGCAGTACTTC
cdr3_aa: CASSLAASSYEQYF

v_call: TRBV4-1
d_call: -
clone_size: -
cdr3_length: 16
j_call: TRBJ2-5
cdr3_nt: TGCGCCAGCAGCCAAGACCCCGCGGGGGCAGGGGAGACCCAGTACTTC
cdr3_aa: CASSQDPAGAGETQYF

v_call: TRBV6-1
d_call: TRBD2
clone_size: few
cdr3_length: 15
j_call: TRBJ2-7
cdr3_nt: TGTGCCAGCACAAGAACTAGCGGGGGGTCGCACGAGCAGTACTTC
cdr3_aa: CASTRTSGGSHEQYF

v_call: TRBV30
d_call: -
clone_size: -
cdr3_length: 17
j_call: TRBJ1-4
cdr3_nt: TGTGCCTGGAGTGTACACCCCTCGCAGGCACAATTTGAAAAACTGTTTTTT
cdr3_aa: CAWSVHPSQAQFEKLFF

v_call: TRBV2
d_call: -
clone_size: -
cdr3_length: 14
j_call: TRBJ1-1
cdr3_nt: TGTGCCAGCAGTGTGGCACGGGTGAACACTGAAGCTTTCTTT
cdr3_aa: CASSVARVNTEAFF

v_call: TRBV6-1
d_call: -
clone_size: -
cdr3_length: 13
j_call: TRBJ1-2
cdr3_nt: TGTGCCAGCAGTGATCCTTCTAACTATGGCTACACCTTC
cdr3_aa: CASSDPSNYGYTF

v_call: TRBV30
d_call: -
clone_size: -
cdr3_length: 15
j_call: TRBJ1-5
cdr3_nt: TGTGCCTGGAGTGGGGGTTCAGGGAACAATCAGCCCCAGCATTTT
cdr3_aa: CAWSGGSGNNQPQHF

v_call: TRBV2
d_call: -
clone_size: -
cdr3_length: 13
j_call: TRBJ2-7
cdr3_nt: TGTGCCAGCAGTGAGGGCAGCCACTACGAGCAGTACTTC
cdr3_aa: CASSEGSHYEQYF

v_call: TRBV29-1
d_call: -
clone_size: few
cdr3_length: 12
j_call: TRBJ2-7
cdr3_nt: TGCAGCGTTTTCTCCTTTTCCTACGAGCAGTACTTC
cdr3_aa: CSVFSFSYEQYF

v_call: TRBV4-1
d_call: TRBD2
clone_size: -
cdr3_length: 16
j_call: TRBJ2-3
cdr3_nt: TGCGCCAGCAGCCAACGCCTGCTGGTAGCGGGGGACTATCAGTATTTT
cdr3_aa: CASSQRLLVAGDYQYF

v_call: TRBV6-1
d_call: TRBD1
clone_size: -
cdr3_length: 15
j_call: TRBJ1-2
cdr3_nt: TGTGCCAGCAGTGAATACAGGGGGCACGACTATGGCTACACCTTC
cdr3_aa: CASSEYRGHDYGYTF

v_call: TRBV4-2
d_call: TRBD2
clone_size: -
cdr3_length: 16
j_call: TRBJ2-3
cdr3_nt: TGTGCCAGCAGCCAAGATCCGGGGGGGGGCTCGGATACGCAGTATTTT
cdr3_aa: CASSQDPGGGSDTQYF

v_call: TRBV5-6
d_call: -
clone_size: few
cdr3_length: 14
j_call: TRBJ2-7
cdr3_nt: TGTGCCAGCAGCTTAGGCAGGTCGACCTACGAGCAGTACTTC
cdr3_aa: CASSLGRSTYEQYF

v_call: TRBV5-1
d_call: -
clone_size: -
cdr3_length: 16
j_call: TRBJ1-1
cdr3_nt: TGCGCCAGCAGCTTGGTGGTGGGCAGATTGAACACTGAAGCTTTCTTT
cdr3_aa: CASSLVVGRLNTEAFF

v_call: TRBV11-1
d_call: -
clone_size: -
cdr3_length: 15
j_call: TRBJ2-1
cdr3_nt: TGTGCCAGCAGCTTAGCCTACCGACTGGCGGATGAGCAGTTCTTC
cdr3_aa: CASSLAYRLADEQFF

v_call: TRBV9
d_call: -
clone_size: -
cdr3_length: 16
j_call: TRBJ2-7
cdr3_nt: TGTGCCAGCAGCTCCTCCGGGACAACGCCCTCCTGCGAGCAGTACTTC
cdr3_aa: CASSSSGTTPSCEQYF

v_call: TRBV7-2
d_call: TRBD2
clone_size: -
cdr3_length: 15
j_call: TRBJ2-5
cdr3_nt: TGTGCCAGCAGCTTCTCCGGGACTAGCGGGGAGACCCAGTACTTC
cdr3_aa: CASSFSGTSGETQYF

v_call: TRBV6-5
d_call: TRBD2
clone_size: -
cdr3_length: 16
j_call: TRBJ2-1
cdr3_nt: TGTGCCAGCAGTTCCTTCCGGACTAGCGGAACCAATGAGCAGTTCTTC
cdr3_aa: CASSSFRTSGTNEQFF

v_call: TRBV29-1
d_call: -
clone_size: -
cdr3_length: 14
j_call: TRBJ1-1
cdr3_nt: TGCAGCGTTGAAGATAGAAGGGGAGGGACTGAAGCTTTCTTT
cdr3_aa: CSVEDRRGGTEAFF

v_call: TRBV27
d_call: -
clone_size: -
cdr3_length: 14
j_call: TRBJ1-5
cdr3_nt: TGTGCCAGCAGTTTGACACAGGGAAGTCAGCCCCAGCATTTT
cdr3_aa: CASSLTQGSQPQHF

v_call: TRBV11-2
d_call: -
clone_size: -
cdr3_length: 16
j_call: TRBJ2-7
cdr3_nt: TGTGCCAGCAGCTTAATCGGGTCGGGTCTCTCCTACGAGCAGTACTTC
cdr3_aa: CASSLIGSGLSYEQYF

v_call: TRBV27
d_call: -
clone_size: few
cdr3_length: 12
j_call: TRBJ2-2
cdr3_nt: TGTGCCAGCAGTTTTACTACCGGGGAGCTGTTTTTT
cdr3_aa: CASSFTTGELFF

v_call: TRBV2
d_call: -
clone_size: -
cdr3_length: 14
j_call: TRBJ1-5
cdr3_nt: TGTGCCAGCAGTGAAGAGAGGGGGTTTCAGCCCCAGCATTTT
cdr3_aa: CASSEERGFQPQHF

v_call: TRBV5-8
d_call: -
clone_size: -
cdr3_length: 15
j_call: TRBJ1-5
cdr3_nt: TGTGCCAGCAGCTTGGCGGGGGATAGCAATCAGCCCCAGCATTTT
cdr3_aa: CASSLAGDSNQPQHF

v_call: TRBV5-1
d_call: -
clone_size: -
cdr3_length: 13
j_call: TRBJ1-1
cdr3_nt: TGCGCCAGCAGCTGGACCTCGGGGACTGAAGCTTTCTTT
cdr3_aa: CASSWTSGTEAFF

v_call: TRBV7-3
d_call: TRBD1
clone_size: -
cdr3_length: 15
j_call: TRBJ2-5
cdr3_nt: TGTGCCAGCAGCCTCGGGACAGGGGGTGGAGAGACCCAGTACTTC
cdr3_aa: CASSLGTGGGETQYF

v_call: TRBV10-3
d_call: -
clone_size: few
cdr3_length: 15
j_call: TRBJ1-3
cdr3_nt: TGTGCCATCAGCGCCTCCGACAGTACTGGAAACACCATATATTTT
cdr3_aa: CAISASDSTGNTIYF

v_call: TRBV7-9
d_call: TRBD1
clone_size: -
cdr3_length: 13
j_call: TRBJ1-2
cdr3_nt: TGTGCCAGCAGCCCAGGACAGGGAAAGGGCTACACCTTC
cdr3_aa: CASSPGQGKGYTF

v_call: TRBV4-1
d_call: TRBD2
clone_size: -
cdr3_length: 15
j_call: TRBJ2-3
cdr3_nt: TGCGCCAGCAGCCAACCCCGGGCGGGGGAAGATACGCAGTATTTT
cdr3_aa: CASSQPRAGEDTQYF

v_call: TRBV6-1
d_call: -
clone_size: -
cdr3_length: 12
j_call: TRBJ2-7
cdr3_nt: TGTGCCAGCGGGACATCGAACTACGAGCAGTACTTC
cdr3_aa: CASGTSNYEQYF

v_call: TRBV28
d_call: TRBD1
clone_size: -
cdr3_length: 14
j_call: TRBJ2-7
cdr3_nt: TGTGCCAGCCAGACTTCAGGGGGCTCCTACGAGCAGTACTTC
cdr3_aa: CASQTSGGSYEQYF

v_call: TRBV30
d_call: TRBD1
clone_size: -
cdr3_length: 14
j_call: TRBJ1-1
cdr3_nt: TGTGCCTGGAGTATGACAGGGGAGGGCACTGAAGCTTTCTTT
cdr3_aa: CAWSMTGEGTEAFF

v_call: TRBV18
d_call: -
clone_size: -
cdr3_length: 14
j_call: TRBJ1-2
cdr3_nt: TGTGCCAGCTCACCCCCAGGTTCGGGGTATGGCTACACCTTC
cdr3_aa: CASSPPGSGYGYTF

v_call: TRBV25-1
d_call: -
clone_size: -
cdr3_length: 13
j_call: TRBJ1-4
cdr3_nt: TGTGCCAGCTTCTCACGTCGAGGAGAAAAACTGTTTTTT
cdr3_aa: CASFSRRGEKLFF

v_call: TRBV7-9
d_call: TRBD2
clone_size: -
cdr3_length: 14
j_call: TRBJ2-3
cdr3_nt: TGTGCCAGCATGAGGACTAGCGGGACAGATACGCAGTATTTT
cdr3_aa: CASMRTSGTDTQYF

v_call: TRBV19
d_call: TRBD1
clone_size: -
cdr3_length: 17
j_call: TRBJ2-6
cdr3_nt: TGTGCCAGTAGTATAGATAGGACAGGGTACGGGGCCAACGTCCTGACTTTC
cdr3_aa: CASSIDRTGYGANVLTF

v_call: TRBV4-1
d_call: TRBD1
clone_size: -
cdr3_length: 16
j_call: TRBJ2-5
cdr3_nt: TGCGCCAGCAGCCAAAGACAGGGGGTCATCCAAGAGACCCAGTACTTC
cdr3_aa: CASSQRQGVIQETQYF

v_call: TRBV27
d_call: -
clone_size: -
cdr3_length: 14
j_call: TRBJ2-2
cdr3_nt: TGTGCCAGCAGTTTATCGCGGGGAATCGGGGAGCTGTTTTTT
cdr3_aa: CASSLSRGIGELFF

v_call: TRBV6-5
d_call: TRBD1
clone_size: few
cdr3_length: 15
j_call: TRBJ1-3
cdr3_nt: TGTGCCAGCAGTTTGAACAGGGGCTCTGGAAACACCATATATTTT
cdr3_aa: CASSLNRGSGNTIYF

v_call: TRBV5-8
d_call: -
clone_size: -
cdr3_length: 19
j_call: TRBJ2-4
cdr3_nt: TGTGCCAGCGCTCTAATCAATCAATGGTCAGGGGTAACCAAAAACATTCAGTACTTC
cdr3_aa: CASALINQWSGVTKNIQYF

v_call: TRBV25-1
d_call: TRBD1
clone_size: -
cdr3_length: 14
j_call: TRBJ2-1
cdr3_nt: TGTGCCAGCAGTGAGACGGACAGGTACAATGAGCAGTTCTTC
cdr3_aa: CASSETDRYNEQFF

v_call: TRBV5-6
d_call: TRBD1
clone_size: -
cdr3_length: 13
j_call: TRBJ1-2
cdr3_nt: TGTGCCAGCAGCCCGGGACAGATTTATGGCTACACCTTC
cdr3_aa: CASSPGQIYGYTF

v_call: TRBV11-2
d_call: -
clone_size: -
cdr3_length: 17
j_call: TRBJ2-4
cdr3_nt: TGTGCCAGCAGCTTAGATGGAGAAGGGGAAACCAAAAACATTCAGTACTTC
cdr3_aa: CASSLDGEGETKNIQYF

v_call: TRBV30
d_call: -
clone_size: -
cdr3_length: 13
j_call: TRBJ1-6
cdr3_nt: TGTGCCTGGAGTGTACAGGGTGACTCACCCCTCCACTTT
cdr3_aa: CAWSVQGDSPLHF

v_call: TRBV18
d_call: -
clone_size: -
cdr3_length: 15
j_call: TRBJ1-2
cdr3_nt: TGTGCCAGCTCCCGTTTGGACAGAGGAAACTATGGCTACACCTTC
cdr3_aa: CASSRLDRGNYGYTF

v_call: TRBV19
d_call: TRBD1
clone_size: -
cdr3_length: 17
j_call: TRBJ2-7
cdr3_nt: TGTGCCAGTAGTTCAGGACAGGGGGGAATGGTCTCCTACGAGCAGTACTTC
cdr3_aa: CASSSGQGGMVSYEQYF

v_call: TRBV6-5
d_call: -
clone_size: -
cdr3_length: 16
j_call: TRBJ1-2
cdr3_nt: TGTGCCAGCAGTTACTCCCGGGGAGGGGCCCTCCGGGGCTACACCTTC
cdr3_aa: CASSYSRGGALRGYTF

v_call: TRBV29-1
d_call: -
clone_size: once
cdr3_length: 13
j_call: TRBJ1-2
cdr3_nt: TGCAGCGTTGAGTCAGGGGACGGCTATGGCTACACCTTC
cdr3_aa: CSVESGDGYGYTF

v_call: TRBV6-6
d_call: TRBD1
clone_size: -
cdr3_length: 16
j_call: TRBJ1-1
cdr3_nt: TGTGCCAGCAGTCCATACCCGGGACAGGGGGTCACTGAAGCTTTCTTT
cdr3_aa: CASSPYPGQGVTEAFF

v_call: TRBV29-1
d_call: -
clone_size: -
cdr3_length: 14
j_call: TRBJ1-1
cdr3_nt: TGCAGCGTAGATACAGGGTTAGGGGTTACTGAAGCTTTCTTT
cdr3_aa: CSVDTGLGVTEAFF

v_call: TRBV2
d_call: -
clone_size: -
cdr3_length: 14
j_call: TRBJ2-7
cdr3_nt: TGTGCCAGCAGTGCCTGGGCAGATTCCTACGAGCAGTACTTC
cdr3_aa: CASSAWADSYEQYF

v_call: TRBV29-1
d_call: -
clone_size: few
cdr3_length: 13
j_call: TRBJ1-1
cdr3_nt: TGCAGCGCCGCCGAGGGTGGGAACACTGAAGCTTTCTTT
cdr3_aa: CSAAEGGNTEAFF